The rows below give T cell receptor beta chains drawn from one sample of a study of cytomegalovirus exposure and HLA in healthy donors. TCRdb keeps only in-frame clones here, not all; method: immunoSEQ multiplex PCR. The sample carries around 130,000 clones, about three quarters recorded once. Input material: PBMCs. Source of these receptors: a man between 40 and 49 years old in good health and CMV-seropositive. Each CDR3 is given with its conserved first and last residue. The D gene is left open where the match is weak. Clone size appears in some rows only: once, few, many, or a class for an expanded clone.

CASSLTGDPDTQYF,TGCGCCAGCAGCTTGACAGGGGATCCAGATACGCAGTATTTT,TRBV5-1,NA,TRBD1,TRBJ2-3
CASSYLGSAGAMETQYF,TGTGCCAGCAGTTATTTGGGATCGGCGGGAGCCATGGAGACCCAGTACTTC,TRBV6-9,NA,TRBD2,TRBJ2-5
CASSPRKDYPLRAQFF,TGTGCCAGCAGCCCTCGAAAAGACTACCCTTTAAGGGCGCAGTTCTTC,TRBV5-6,once,NA,TRBJ2-1
CASSTPGQIRAYEQYF,TGTGCCAGCAGTACCCCCGGACAGATCCGAGCCTACGAGCAGTACTTC,TRBV28,NA,NA,TRBJ2-7
CASRTTTSGPEKLFF,TGTGCCAGCAGGACCACGACATCCGGCCCTGAAAAACTGTTTTTT,TRBV7-9,NA,NA,TRBJ1-4
CASGLLPTGNNQPQHF,TGCGCCAGCGGCCTATTACCGACAGGGAACAATCAGCCCCAGCATTTT,TRBV5-1,NA,TRBD1,TRBJ1-5
CASSQFQAGRGYTF,TGCGCCAGCAGCCAATTTCAGGCAGGGCGAGGCTACACCTTC,TRBV4-1,NA,NA,TRBJ1-2
CASSPQGALSNQPQHF,TGTGCCAGCTCTCCGCAGGGGGCGTTAAGCAATCAGCCCCAGCATTTT,TRBV18,NA,TRBD1,TRBJ1-5
CASSPSGTSTYEQYF,TGTGCCAGCAGCCCATCCGGGACATCGACCTACGAGCAGTACTTC,TRBV7-6,NA,NA,TRBJ2-7
CASRSQGANQPQHF,TGTGCCAGCAGGTCTCAGGGGGCTAATCAGCCCCAGCATTTT,TRBV6-1,NA,TRBD1,TRBJ1-5
CASSGSSGHNEQFF,TGTGCCAGCAGTGGTTCTAGCGGGCATAATGAGCAGTTCTTC,TRBV2,NA,TRBD2,TRBJ2-1
CASSPQGRGNTIYF,TGTGCCAGCAGTCCACAGGGTCGTGGAAACACCATATATTTT,TRBV27,NA,NA,TRBJ1-3
CASSILRGDEQYF,TGTGCCAGTAGTATACTCAGGGGCGACGAGCAGTACTTC,TRBV19,few,NA,TRBJ2-7
CASSPSGSMNYEQYF,TGTGCCAGCAGCCCGTCGGGGTCAATGAATTACGAGCAGTACTTC,TRBV5-5,NA,NA,TRBJ2-7
CAVTDRSNEQYF,TGTGCAGTAACGGACAGGAGTAACGAGCAGTACTTC,TRBV6-1,NA,TRBD1,TRBJ2-7
CASSNPGQGTRMNTEAFF,TGTGCCAGCAGCAATCCGGGACAGGGAACACGAATGAACACTGAAGCTTTCTTT,TRBV9,NA,TRBD1,TRBJ1-1
CASSGTGQAHQPQHF,TGTGCCAGCAGCGGGACGGGACAGGCCCATCAGCCCCAGCATTTT,TRBV7-9,NA,TRBD1,TRBJ1-5
CASSTRTNNEQFF,TGTGCCAGCAGCACCCGGACTAACAATGAGCAGTTCTTC,TRBV7-8,NA,NA,TRBJ2-1
CATSRGVAGADTQYF,TGTGCCACCAGCAGAGGTGTAGCCGGGGCAGATACGCAGTATTTT,TRBV15,NA,NA,TRBJ2-3
CASSDADRGLNEQFF,TGCGCCAGCAGCGACGCGGACAGGGGGCTTAACGAGCAGTTCTTC,TRBV10-1,few,TRBD1,TRBJ2-1
CASSKLVRETQYF,TGTGCCAGCAGCAAACTAGTCAGGGAGACCCAGTACTTC,TRBV7-2,NA,NA,TRBJ2-5
CASSPLDRDNYGYTF,TGTGCCAGCAGTCCCCTAGACAGGGATAACTATGGCTACACCTTC,TRBV28,NA,TRBD1,TRBJ1-2
CASRAGTGGVTEAFF,TGTGCCAGCAGAGCCGGGACAGGGGGCGTCACTGAAGCTTTCTTT,TRBV6-6,NA,TRBD1,TRBJ1-1
CASSQALARGSRVETQYF,TGCGCCAGCAGCCAAGCACTAGCACGAGGTTCAAGGGTAGAGACCCAGTACTTC,TRBV4-1,few,NA,TRBJ2-5
CASSPPGQGNNEQFF,TGTGCCAGCAGCCCCCCCGGACAGGGGAACAATGAGCAGTTCTTC,TRBV11-2,NA,TRBD1,TRBJ2-1
CASSSRQAQETQYF,TGTGCCAGCTCTTCTCGACAGGCCCAAGAGACCCAGTACTTC,TRBV18,NA,NA,TRBJ2-5
CASGTPGLAGGKQFF,TGTGCCAGCGGCACCCCCGGACTAGCGGGGGGAAAGCAGTTCTTC,TRBV27,NA,TRBD2,TRBJ2-1
CASSLRISETQYF,TGTGCCAGCAGCCTGCGAATCTCGGAGACCCAGTACTTC,TRBV7-2,NA,NA,TRBJ2-5
CASSPRVVNQPQHF,TGTGCCAGCAGTCCGAGGGTAGTCAATCAGCCCCAGCATTTT,TRBV2,once,NA,TRBJ1-5
CASSQGLAGTNTGELFF,TGTGCCAGCAGCCAGGGACTAGCGGGGACGAACACCGGGGAGCTGTTTTTT,TRBV7-7,once,TRBD2,TRBJ2-2
CASSPDRYSNQPQHF,TGTGCCAGCAGCCCCGACAGATATAGCAATCAGCCCCAGCATTTT,TRBV6-5,few,NA,TRBJ1-5
CASSPRTGSNYGYTF,TGTGCCAGTAGTCCCCGGACGGGATCTAACTATGGCTACACCTTC,TRBV19,NA,NA,TRBJ1-2
CASSLREGEQYF,TGTGCCAGCAGCTTGCGGGAGGGAGAGCAGTACTTC,TRBV11-3,once,TRBD2,TRBJ2-7
CASTPTSGNTDTQYF,TGTGCCAGCACCCCGACTAGCGGTAACACAGATACGCAGTATTTT,TRBV7-8,NA,TRBD2,TRBJ2-3
CASNLRAGGNYEQYF,TGTGCCAGCAACCTTCGGGCAGGGGGCAACTACGAGCAGTACTTC,TRBV27,NA,TRBD1,TRBJ2-7
CASSLGQGGTDTQYF,TGTGCCAGCAGCTTGGGACAGGGGGGCACAGATACGCAGTATTTT,TRBV5-5,NA,TRBD1,TRBJ2-3
CASNTGVDNSPLHF,TGCGCCAGCAACACAGGGGTGGATAATTCACCCCTCCACTTT,TRBV5-1,NA,TRBD1,TRBJ1-6
CASSLQVVGAKNIQYF,TGTGCCAGCAGCTTACAGGTAGTGGGAGCCAAAAACATTCAGTACTTC,TRBV7-2,NA,NA,TRBJ2-4
CASRTSGKHNEQFF,TGTGCCAGCAGGACTAGCGGGAAACACAATGAGCAGTTCTTC,TRBV10-3,NA,TRBD2,TRBJ2-1
CASSSLAGQPTEAFF,TGTGCCAGCAGCTCCCTGGCCGGACAGCCGACTGAAGCTTTCTTT,TRBV7-6,NA,NA,TRBJ1-1
CASSKGAANTEAFF,TGTGCCAGTAGTAAAGGAGCGGCGAACACTGAAGCTTTCTTT,TRBV19,few,NA,TRBJ1-1
CASSYLGKREETQYF,TGTGCCAGCAGTTACTTGGGGAAGAGGGAAGAGACCCAGTACTTC,TRBV6-5,NA,NA,TRBJ2-5
CAISERAGGPYEQYF,TGTGCCATCAGTGAAAGGGCGGGAGGGCCATACGAGCAGTACTTC,TRBV10-3,NA,TRBD2,TRBJ2-7
CASRDRVSKNIQYF,TGTGCCAGCAGAGACAGGGTGTCCAAAAACATTCAGTACTTC,TRBV2,NA,TRBD1,TRBJ2-4
CASSENRKETQYF,TGTGCCAGCAGTGAGAACAGGAAAGAGACCCAGTACTTC,TRBV5-4,few,NA,TRBJ2-5
CASSPTSGRADEQFF,TGTGCCAGCAGTCCTACTAGCGGGAGGGCCGATGAGCAGTTCTTC,TRBV6-5,NA,TRBD2,TRBJ2-1
CASSERDTEAFF,TGTGCCAGCAGCGAGAGGGACACTGAAGCTTTCTTT,TRBV9,NA,NA,TRBJ1-1
CASSGGFEGYTF,TGTGCCAGCAGTGGAGGGTTTGAAGGCTACACCTTC,TRBV2,few,NA,TRBJ1-2